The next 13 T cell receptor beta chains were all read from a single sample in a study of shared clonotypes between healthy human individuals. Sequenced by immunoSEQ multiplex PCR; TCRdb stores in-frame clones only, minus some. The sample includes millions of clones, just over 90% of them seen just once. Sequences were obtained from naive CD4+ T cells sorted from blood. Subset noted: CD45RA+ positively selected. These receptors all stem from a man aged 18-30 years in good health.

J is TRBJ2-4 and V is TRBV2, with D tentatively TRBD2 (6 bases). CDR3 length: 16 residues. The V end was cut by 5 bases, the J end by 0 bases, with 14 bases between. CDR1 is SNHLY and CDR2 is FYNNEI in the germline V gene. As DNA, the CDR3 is TGTGCCAGCAGTCCCCCCGGCGGGGTAGCCAAAAACATTCAGTACTTC. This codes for CASSPPGGVAKNIQYF.

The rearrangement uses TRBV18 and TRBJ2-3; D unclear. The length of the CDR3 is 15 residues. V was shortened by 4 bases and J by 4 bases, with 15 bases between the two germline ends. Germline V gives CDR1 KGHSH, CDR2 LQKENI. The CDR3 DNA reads TGTGCCAGCTCACAGGCGATGGCGCCCCCAGATACGCAGTATTTT. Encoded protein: CASSQAMAPPDTQYF.

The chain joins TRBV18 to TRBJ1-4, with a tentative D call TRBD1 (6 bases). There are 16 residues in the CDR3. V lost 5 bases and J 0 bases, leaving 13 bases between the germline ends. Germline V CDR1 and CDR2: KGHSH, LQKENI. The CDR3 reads CASSVRQAATNEKLFF. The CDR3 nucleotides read TGTGCCAGCTCAGTACGACAGGCAGCAACTAATGAAAAACTGTTTTTT.

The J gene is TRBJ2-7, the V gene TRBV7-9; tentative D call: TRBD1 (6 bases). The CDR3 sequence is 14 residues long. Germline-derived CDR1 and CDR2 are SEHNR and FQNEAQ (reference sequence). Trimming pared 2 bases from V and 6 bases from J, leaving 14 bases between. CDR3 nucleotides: TGTGCCAGCAGCTTAACTTACAGGGAAGGCGAGCAGTACTTC. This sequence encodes CASSLTYREGEQYF.

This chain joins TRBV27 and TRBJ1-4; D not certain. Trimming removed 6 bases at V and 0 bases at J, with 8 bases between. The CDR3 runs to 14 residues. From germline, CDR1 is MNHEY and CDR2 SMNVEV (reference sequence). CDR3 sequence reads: CASSQSATNEKLFF. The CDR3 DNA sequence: TGTGCCAGCAGCCAATCTGCAACTAATGAAAAACTGTTTTTT.

CDR3 sequence: CASSVAAARQGGYTF. The CDR3 DNA reads as TGTGCCAGCAGCGTAGCGGCGGCACGGCAAGGTGGCTACACCTTC. V is TRBV9 and J is TRBJ1-2, with unresolved D. V dropped 0 bases and J dropped 7 bases, with 16 bases sitting between them. CDR1 is SGDLS and CDR2 is YYNGEE in the germline V gene. CDR3 length: 15 amino acids.

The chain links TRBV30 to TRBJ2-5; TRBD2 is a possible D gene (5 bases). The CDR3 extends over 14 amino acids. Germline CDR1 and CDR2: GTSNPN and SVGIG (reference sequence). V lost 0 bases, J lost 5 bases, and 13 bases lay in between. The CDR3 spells CAWSVAVNMETQYF. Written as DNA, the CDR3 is TGTGCCTGGAGTGTAGCGGTCAATATGGAGACCCAGTACTTC.

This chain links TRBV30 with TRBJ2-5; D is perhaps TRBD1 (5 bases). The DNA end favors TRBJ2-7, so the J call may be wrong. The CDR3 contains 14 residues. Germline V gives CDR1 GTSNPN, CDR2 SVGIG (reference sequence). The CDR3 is CAWSASGHSYEQYF. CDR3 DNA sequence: TGTGCCTGGAGTGCGTCAGGGCACTCCTACGAGCAGTACTTC.

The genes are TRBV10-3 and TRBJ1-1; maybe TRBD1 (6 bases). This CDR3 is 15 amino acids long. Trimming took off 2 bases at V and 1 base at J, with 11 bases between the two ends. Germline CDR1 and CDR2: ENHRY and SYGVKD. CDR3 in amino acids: CAISETRTANTEAFF. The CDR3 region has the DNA TGTGCCATCAGTGAGACTCGGACAGCGAACACTGAAGCTTTCTTT.

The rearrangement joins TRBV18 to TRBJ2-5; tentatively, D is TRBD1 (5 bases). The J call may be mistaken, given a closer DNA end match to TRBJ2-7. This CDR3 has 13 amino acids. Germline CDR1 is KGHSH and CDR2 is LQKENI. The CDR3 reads CASSPPGLYEQYF. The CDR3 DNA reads TGTGCCAGCTCACCGCCAGGGCTCTACGAGCAGTACTTC.

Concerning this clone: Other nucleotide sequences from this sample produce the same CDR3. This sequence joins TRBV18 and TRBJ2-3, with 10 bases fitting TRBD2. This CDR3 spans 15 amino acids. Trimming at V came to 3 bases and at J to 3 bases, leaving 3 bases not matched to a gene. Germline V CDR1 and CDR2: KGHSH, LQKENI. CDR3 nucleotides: TGTGCCAGCTCACCTGGAGCGGGGGGGACAGATACGCAGTATTTT. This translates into CASSPGAGGTDTQYF.

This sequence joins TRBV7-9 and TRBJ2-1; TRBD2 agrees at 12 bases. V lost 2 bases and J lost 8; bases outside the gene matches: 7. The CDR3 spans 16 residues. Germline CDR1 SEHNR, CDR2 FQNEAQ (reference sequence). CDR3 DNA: TGTGCCAGCAGCTTAACTCCTAGCGGGAGGGGGGATGAGCAGTTCTTC. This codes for CASSLTPSGRGDEQFF. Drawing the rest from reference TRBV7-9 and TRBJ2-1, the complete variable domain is DTGVSQNPRHKITKRGQNVTFRCDPISEHNRLYWYRQTLGQGPEFLTYFQNEAQLEKSRLLSDRFSAERPKGSFSTLEIQRTEQGDSAMYLCASSLTPSGRGDEQFFGPGTRLTVL.

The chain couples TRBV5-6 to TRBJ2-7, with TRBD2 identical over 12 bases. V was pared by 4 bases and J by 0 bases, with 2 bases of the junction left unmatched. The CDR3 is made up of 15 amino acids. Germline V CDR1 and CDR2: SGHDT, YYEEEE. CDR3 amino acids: CASSQLAGGSYEQYF. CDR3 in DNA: TGTGCCAGCAGCCAACTAGCGGGAGGCTCCTACGAGCAGTACTTC.